The rows below give T cell receptor beta chains drawn from one sample of a study of beta chain features in type 1 diabetes. The method was immunoSEQ multiplex PCR; TCRdb's version includes in-frame clones alone and lacks a portion of them. The sample carries more than 300,000 clones, around a tenth recorded once. The sequenced sample was central memory CD4+ T cells from blood. The receptors come from a young man with type 1 diabetes. CDR3s include the opening cysteine and the closing phenylalanine or tryptophan. D genes are given only for firm matches. Size is omitted from some rows. Given values are once, few, many or a class for expanded clones.

v_call: TRBV6-5; clone_size: -; d_call: -; j_call: TRBJ2-7; cdr3_nt: TGTGCCAGCAGTGCCGAAACCGAGCAGTACTTC; cdr3_aa: CASSAETEQYF
v_call: TRBV4-1; clone_size: many; d_call: -; j_call: TRBJ1-5; cdr3_nt: TGCGCCAGCAGCTGGACTTTTACAAGGGGCAATCAGCCCCAGCATTTT; cdr3_aa: CASSWTFTRGNQPQHF
v_call: TRBV4-2; clone_size: few; d_call: -; j_call: TRBJ2-7; cdr3_nt: TGTGCCAGCAGCCAAGAGAGGGAGGAGGCCTACGAGCAGTACTTC; cdr3_aa: CASSQEREEAYEQYF
v_call: TRBV27; clone_size: few; d_call: TRBD2; j_call: TRBJ2-1; cdr3_nt: TGTGCCAGCAGTTTATTGGGGACTAACCGGAGGGGATACAATGAGCAGTTCTTC; cdr3_aa: CASSLLGTNRRGYNEQFF
v_call: TRBV28; clone_size: -; d_call: TRBD2; j_call: TRBJ2-5; cdr3_nt: TGTGCCAGCAGTTTCGATCCAGCCCGGGAGGGCCAAGAGACCCAGTACTTC; cdr3_aa: CASSFDPAREGQETQYF
v_call: TRBV7-9; clone_size: -; d_call: TRBD1; j_call: TRBJ1-5; cdr3_nt: TGTGCCAGCAGCCTTCAGACAGGGAGTTATAGCAATCAGCCCCAGCATTTT; cdr3_aa: CASSLQTGSYSNQPQHF
v_call: TRBV18; clone_size: -; d_call: TRBD1; j_call: TRBJ2-7; cdr3_nt: TGTGCCAGCTCACCGCAGGGACAGGGGGCCCACGAGCAGTACTTC; cdr3_aa: CASSPQGQGAHEQYF
v_call: TRBV11-2; clone_size: -; d_call: -; j_call: TRBJ1-1; cdr3_nt: TGTGCCAGCAGCTTAGATGTGGGGGAGAGGCAAGCTTTCTTT; cdr3_aa: CASSLDVGERQAFF
v_call: TRBV6-1; clone_size: -; d_call: -; j_call: TRBJ1-5; cdr3_nt: TGTGCCACCCACGGGCGGTTTAATCAGCCCCAGCATTTT; cdr3_aa: CATHGRFNQPQHF
v_call: TRBV5-4; clone_size: -; d_call: TRBD2; j_call: TRBJ2-3; cdr3_nt: TGTGCCAGCAGCTTACTTAGCGGGGGCCGCTCGGATACGCAGTATTTT; cdr3_aa: CASSLLSGGRSDTQYF
v_call: TRBV11-2; clone_size: few; d_call: -; j_call: TRBJ1-1; cdr3_nt: TGTGCCAGCAGCTTAGAGGCCAACACTGAAGCTTTCTTT; cdr3_aa: CASSLEANTEAFF
v_call: TRBV11-3; clone_size: few; d_call: -; j_call: TRBJ2-3; cdr3_nt: TGTGCCAGCAGCTCCGGAGGGCCCCTGACAGCGAGCACAGATACGCAGTATTTT; cdr3_aa: CASSSGGPLTASTDTQYF
v_call: TRBV5-1; clone_size: few; d_call: -; j_call: TRBJ2-7; cdr3_nt: TGCGCCAGCACCACCTCCTTCGGTGCGTACGAGCAGTACTTC; cdr3_aa: CASTTSFGAYEQYF
v_call: TRBV7-3; clone_size: once; d_call: -; j_call: TRBJ2-1; cdr3_nt: TGTGCCAGCAGCATCTGGGCCGGGAGCTCCTACAATGAGCAGTTCTTC; cdr3_aa: CASSIWAGSSYNEQFF